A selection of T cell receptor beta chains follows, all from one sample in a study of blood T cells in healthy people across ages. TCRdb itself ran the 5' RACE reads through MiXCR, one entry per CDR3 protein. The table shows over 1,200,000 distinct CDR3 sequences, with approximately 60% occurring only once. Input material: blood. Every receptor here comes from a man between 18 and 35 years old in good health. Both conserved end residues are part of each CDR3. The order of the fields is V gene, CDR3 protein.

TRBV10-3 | CAISDSGKNTGELFF
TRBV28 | CASGRQSLGETQYF
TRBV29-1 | CSVGGHPAEQYF
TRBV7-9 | CASRITRSPNNEQFF
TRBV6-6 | CASDSQNTEAFF
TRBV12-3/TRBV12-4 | CASRGGQPKPYEQYF
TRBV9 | CASTGRNYGYTF
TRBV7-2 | CASSLARVQTNTEAFF
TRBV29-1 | CSVDLSYNEQFF
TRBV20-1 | CSARALRTGVLGEQYF
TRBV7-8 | CASSPERSPFQPQHF
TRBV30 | CAWSKGRGAKNIQYF
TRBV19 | CVSTSLRTGEDTQYF
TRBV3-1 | CASSRPNPPVDYGYTF
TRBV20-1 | CSAITYNEQFF
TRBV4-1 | CASSQAWRENQPQHF
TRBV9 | CASSVDSGQPQHF
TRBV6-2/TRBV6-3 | CASWEGQGSYGYTF
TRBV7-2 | CASSQVSGFAYNEQFF
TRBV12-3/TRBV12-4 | CASGKVTNEKLFF
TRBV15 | CATSRDSREADTQYF
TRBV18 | CASSLGTGWTSDYGYTF
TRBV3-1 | CASSQSSYEQYF
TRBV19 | CASTPWGGGEQYF
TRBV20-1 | CSARVPLSDRAGDGYTF
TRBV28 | CASSQGRLEDTQYF
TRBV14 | CASSPTSGRPYNEQFF
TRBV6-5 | CASSYLRRGANVLTF
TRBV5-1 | CASSFDGLADYNEQFF
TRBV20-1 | CSAGTDHGVDEQYF
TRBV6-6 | CASSYRDFEYF
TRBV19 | CASSLRTVSGANVLTF
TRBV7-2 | CASSSIFSQNGYGYTF
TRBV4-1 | CASSQPVRTVYYGYTF
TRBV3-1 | CASSLLTSVSYEQYF
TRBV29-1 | CSVQSSGTGGTPEAFF
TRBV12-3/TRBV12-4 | CATGTATWTQYF
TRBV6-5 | CASSYEPDSFPYEQYF
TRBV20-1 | CSARGYGYEQYF
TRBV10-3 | CAISIKPRDRATGELFF
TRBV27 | CASSPAAPYEQYF
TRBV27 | CASSLFPVDQLETQYF
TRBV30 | CAWSGSNYGYTF
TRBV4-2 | CASSQERDTSYEQYF
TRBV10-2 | CASSETLREQFF
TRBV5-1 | CASSRDGGSADGQFF